This T cell receptor beta chain was profiled in a study of T-cell reconstitution after alpha-beta-depleted transplantation in children. This CDR3 contains 14 residues. Trimming cost V 4 bases and J 4 bases, with 13 bases left between them. Germline CDR1 SGDLS, CDR2 YYNGEE. Unique molecular identifiers were incorporated into the prepared TCRbeta library. TCRdb passed the PCR reads through MiXCR, listing each CDR3 protein once. The sample records approximately 1,000,000 distinct CDR3 sequences, roughly 29% being singletons. The rearrangement uses TRBV9 and TRBJ2-3; D is unclear. The input for sequencing was PBMCs, mostly from graft donor cells, taken 360 days after TCRalphabeta/CD19-depleted stem cell transplant. The TCR sequence derives from a boy in the first two years of life who had a stem cell transplant for SCID, so the T cells may come from the graft donor. The DNA of the CDR3 is TGTGCCAGCAGCCCCCCCGTGGGGTCAGATACGCAGTATTTT. Amino acid sequence: CASSPPVGSDTQYF.